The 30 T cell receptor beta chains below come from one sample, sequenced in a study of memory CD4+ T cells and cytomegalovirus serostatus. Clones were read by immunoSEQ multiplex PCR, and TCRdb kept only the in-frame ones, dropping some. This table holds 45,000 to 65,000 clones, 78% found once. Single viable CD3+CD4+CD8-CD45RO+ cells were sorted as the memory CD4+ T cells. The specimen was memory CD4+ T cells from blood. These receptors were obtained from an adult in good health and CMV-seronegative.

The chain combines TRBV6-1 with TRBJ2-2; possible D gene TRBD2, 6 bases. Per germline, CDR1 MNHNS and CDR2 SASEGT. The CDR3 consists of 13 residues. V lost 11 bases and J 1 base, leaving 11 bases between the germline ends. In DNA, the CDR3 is TGTGCCGGAGACGGGGGGAACACCGGGGAGCTGTTTTTT. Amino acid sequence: CAGDGGNTGELFF.

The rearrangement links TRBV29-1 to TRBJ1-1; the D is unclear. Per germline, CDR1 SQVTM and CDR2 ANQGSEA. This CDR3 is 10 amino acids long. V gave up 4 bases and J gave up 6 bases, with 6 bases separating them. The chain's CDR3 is CSVAGSEAFF. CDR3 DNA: TGCAGCGTTGCGGGGTCTGAAGCTTTCTTT.

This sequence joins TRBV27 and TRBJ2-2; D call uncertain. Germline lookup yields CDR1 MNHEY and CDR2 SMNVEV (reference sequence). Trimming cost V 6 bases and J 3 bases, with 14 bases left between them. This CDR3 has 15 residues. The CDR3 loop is CASSLNTQHTGELFF. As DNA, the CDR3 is TGTGCCAGCAGCTTAAACACCCAGCACACCGGGGAGCTGTTTTTT.

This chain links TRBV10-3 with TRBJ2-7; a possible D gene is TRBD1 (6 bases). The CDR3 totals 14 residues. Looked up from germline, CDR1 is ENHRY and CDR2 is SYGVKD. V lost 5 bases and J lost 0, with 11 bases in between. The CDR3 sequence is CAISTDRGSYEQYF. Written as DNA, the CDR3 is TGTGCCATCAGTACGGACAGAGGCTCCTACGAGCAGTACTTC.

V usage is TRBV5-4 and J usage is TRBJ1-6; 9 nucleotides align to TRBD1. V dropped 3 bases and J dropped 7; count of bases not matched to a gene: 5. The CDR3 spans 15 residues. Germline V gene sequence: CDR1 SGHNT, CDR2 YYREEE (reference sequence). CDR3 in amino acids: CASSSGGTGNSPLHF. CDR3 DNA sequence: TGTGCCAGCAGCTCGGGGGGGACAGGGAATTCACCCCTCCACTTT.

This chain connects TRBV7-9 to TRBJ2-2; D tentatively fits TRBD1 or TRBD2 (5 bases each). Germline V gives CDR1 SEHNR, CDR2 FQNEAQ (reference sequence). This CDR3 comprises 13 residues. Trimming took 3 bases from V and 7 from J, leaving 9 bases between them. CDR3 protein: CASSLAGSGELFF. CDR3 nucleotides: TGTGCCAGCAGCTTGGCAGGGAGCGGGGAGCTGTTTTTT.

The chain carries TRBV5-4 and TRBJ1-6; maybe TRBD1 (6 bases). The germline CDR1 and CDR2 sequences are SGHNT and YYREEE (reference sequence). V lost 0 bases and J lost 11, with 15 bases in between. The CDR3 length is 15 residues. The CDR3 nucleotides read TGTGCCAGCAGCTTGGACGACAGGCCATCAACACCCCTCCACTTT. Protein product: CASSLDDRPSTPLHF.

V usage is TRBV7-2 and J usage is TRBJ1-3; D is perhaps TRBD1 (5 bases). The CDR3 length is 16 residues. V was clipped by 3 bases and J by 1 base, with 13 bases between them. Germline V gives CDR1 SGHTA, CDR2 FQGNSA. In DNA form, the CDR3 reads TGTGCCAGCAGCTTGGGCCCTAAGGGGTCTGGAAACACCATATATTTT. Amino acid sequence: CASSLGPKGSGNTIYF.

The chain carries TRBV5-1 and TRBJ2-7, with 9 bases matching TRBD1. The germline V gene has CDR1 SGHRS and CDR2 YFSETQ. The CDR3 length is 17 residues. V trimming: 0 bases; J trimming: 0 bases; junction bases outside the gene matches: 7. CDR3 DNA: TGCGCCAGCAGCTTGGGCACAGGGGGCCGCAGCTCCTACGAGCAGTACTTC. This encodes CASSLGTGGRSSYEQYF.

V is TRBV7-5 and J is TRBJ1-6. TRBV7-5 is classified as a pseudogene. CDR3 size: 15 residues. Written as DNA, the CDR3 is TGTGTCAGAAGCTTACCGCCCTATGGCCAGCCACCCCTCCACTTT. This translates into CVRSLPPYGQPPLHF.

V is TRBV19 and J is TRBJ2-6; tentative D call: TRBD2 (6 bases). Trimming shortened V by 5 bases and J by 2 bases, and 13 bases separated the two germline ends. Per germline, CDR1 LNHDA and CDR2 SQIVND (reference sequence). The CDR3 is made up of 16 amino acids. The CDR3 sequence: CASSLEWGAGANVLTF. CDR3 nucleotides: TGTGCCAGTAGTCTCGAATGGGGGGCTGGGGCCAACGTCCTGACTTTC.

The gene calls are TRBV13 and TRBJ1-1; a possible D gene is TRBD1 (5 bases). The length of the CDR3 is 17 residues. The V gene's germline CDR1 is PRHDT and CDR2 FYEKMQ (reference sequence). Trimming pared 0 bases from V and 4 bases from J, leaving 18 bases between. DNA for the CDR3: TGTGCCAGCAGCTTAGGAAAAGCAGGGAGGATAGGCACTGAAGCTTTCTTT. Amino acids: CASSLGKAGRIGTEAFF.

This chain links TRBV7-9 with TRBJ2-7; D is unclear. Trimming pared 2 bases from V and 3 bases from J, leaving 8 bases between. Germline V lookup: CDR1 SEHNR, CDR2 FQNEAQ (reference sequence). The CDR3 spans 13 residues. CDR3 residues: CASSLNSLYEQYF. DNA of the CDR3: TGTGCCAGCAGCTTAAACAGTCTCTACGAGCAGTACTTC.

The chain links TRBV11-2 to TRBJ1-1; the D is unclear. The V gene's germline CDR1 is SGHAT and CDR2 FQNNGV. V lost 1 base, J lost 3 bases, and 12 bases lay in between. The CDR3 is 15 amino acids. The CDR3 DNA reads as TGTGCCAGCAGCTTAGGGGCGGTAGACTACACTGAAGCTTTCTTT. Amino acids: CASSLGAVDYTEAFF.

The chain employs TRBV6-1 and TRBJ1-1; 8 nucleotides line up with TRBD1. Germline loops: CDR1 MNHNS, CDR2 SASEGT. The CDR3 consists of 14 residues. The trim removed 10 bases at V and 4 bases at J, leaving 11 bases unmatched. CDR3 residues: CAIRAGGSGTEAFF. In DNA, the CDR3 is TGTGCCATCAGGGCAGGGGGCAGCGGCACTGAAGCTTTCTTT.

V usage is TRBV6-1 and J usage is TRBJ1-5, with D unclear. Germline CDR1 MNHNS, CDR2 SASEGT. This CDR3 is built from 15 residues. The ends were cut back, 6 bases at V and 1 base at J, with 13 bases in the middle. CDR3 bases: TGTGCCAGCAGCCTCAGCGGTCTCAGCAATCAGCCCCAGCATTTT. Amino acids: CASSLSGLSNQPQHF.

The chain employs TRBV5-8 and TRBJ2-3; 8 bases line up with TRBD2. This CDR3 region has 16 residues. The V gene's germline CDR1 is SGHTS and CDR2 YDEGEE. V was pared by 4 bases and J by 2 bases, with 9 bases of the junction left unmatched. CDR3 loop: CASSLGVSGVTDTQYF. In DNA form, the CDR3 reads TGTGCCAGCAGCCTTGGGGTTAGCGGGGTCACAGATACGCAGTATTTT.

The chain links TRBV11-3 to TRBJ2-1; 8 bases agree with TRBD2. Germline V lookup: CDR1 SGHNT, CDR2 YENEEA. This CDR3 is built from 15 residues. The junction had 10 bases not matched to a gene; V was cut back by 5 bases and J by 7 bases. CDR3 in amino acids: CASSPAGATGNEQFF. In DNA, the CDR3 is TGTGCCAGCAGCCCAGCGGGGGCCACCGGGAATGAGCAGTTCTTC.

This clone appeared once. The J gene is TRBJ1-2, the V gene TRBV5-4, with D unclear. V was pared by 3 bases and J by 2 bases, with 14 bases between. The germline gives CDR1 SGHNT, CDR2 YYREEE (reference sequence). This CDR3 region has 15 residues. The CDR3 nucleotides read TGTGCCAGCAGCTCGGACCGCCCTTTAAACTATGGCTACACCTTC. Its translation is CASSSDRPLNYGYTF. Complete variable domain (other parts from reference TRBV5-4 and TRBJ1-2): ETGVTQSPTHLIKTRGQQVTLRCSSQSGHNTVSWYQQALGQGPQFIFQYYREEENGRGNFPPRFSGLQFPNYSSELNVNALELDDSALYLCASSSDRPLNYGYTFGSGTRLTVV.

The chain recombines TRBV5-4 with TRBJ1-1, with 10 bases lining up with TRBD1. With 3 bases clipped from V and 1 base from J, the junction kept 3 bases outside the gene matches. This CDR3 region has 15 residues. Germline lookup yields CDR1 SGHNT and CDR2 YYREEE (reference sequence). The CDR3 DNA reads TGTGCCAGCAGCTCGGGACAGGGGAGGAACACTGAAGCTTTCTTT. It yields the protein CASSSGQGRNTEAFF.

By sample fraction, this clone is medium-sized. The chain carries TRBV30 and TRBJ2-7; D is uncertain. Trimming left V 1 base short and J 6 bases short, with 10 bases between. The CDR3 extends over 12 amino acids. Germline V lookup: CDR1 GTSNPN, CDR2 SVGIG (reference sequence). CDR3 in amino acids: CAWSAARAEQYF. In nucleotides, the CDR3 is TGTGCCTGGAGTGCGGCCCGGGCCGAGCAGTACTTC. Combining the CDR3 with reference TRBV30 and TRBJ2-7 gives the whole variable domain SQTIHQWPATLVQPVGSPLSLECTVEGTSNPNLYWYRQAAGRGLQLLFYSVGIGQISSEVPQNLSASRPQDRQFILSSKKLLLSDSGFYLCAWSAARAEQYFGPGTRLTVT.

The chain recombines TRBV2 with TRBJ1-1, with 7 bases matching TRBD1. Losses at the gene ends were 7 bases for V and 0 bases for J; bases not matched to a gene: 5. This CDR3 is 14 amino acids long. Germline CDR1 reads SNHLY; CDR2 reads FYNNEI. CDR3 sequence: CASIQGQLNTEAFF. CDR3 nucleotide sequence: TGTGCCAGCATCCAGGGACAGCTGAACACTGAAGCTTTCTTT.

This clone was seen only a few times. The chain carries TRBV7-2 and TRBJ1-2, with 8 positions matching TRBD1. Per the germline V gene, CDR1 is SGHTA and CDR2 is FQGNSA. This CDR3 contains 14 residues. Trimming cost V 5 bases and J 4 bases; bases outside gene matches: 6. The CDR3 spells CASSTGDRLYGYTF. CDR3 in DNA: TGTGCCAGCAGCACTGGGGACAGGCTCTATGGCTACACCTTC.

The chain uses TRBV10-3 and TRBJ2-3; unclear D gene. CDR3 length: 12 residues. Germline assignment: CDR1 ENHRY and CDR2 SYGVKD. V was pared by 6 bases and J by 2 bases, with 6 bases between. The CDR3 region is CAISQNTDTQYF. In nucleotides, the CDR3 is TGTGCCATCAGCCAAAACACAGATACGCAGTATTTT.

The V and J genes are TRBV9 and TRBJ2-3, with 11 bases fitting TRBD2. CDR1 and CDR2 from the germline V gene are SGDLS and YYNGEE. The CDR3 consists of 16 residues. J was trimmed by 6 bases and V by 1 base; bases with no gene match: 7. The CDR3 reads CASSVKLAGGPDTQYF. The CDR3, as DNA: TGTGCCAGCAGCGTAAAATTAGCGGGGGGGCCGGATACGCAGTATTTT.

This CDR3 reads CASSVRDFGNSPLHF. The DNA for the CDR3 is TGTGCCAGCAGCGTCAGGGACTTTGGGAATTCACCCCTCCACTTT. The chain uses TRBV9 and TRBJ1-6; D is possibly TRBD1 (5 bases). The germline V gene has CDR1 SGDLS and CDR2 YYNGEE. Trimming took 2 bases from V and 7 from J, leaving 13 bases between them. This CDR3 region has 15 residues.

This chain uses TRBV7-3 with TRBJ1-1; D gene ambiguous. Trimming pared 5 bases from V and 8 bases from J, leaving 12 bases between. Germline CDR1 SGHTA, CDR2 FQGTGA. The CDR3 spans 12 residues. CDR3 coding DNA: TGTGCCAGCAGCGAGTCAGGCATCGAAGCTTTCTTT. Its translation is CASSESGIEAFF.

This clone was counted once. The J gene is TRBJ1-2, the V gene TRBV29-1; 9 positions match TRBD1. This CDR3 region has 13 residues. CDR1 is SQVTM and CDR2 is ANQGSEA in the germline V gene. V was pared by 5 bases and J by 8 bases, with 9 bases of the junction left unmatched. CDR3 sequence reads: CSVTQDRGDGYTF. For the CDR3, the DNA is TGCAGCGTTACCCAAGACAGGGGGGACGGCTACACCTTC.

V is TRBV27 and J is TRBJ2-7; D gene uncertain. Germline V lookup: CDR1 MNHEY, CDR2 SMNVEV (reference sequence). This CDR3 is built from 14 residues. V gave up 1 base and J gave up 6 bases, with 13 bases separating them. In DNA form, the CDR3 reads TGTGCCAGCAGTTTATTGGTAGGGAACGGCGAGCAGTACTTC. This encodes CASSLLVGNGEQYF.

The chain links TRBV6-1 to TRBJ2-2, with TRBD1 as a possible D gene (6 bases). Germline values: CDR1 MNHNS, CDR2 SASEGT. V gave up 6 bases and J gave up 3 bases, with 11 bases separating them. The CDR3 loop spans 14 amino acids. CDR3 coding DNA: TGTGCCAGCAGGCGAGCAGGGGACACCGGGGAGCTGTTTTTT. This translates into CASRRAGDTGELFF.